This T cell receptor (beta chain) was sequenced during a study of identical twins. As regards this clonotype: Antigen: not known.

Germline values: CDR1 KGHSH, CDR2 LQKENI. This CDR3 spans 14 amino acids. V was pared by 4 bases and J by 9 bases, with 16 bases between. TCRdb re-called the 5' RACE reads through MiXCR, storing one row per CDR3 protein. This sample yields some 500,000 distinct CDR3 sequences, of which 13% to 15% are seen a single time; around 0.57% belongs to the top ten. Study outcomes and limitations: Sharing of beta out-of-frame sequences by twins showed a weaker excess.

The same data also contributed to another study, on yellow fever vaccine responses in identical twins.

V is TRBV18 and J is TRBJ2-1; D is possibly TRBD2 (6 bases). The sequencing input was CD4+ T cells sorted from blood. The sequence came from a woman aged 18-29 years in good health. The chain's CDR3 is CASSRRDSEGEQFF. CDR3 in DNA: TGTGCCAGCTCACGTAGGGACTCCGAGGGTGAGCAGTTCTTC. Full variable domain (remainder filled in from reference TRBV18 and TRBJ2-1): NAGVMQNPRHLVRRRGQEARLRCSPMKGHSHVYWYRQLPEEGLKFMVYLQKENIIDESGMPKERFSAEFPKEGPSILRIQQVVRGDSAAYFCASSRRDSEGEQFFGPGTRLTVL.